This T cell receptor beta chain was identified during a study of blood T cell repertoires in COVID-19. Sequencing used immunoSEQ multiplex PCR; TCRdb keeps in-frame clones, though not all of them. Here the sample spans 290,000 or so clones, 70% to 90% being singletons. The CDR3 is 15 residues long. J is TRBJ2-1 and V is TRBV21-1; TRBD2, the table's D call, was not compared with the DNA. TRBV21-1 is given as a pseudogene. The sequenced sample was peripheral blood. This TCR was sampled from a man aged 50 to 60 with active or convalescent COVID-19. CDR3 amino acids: CASSKVRGFIDEQFF. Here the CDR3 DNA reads TGTGCCAGCAGCAAAGTGCGGGGTTTTATCGATGAGCAGTTCTTC.